This TCR beta chain was captured in a study of cytomegalovirus exposure and HLA in healthy donors. Clones were sequenced by immunoSEQ multiplex PCR, and TCRdb holds only the in-frame ones, with some missing. The sample consists of approximately 120,000 clones, approximately 94% of them appearing once. Germline CDR1 is SNHLY and CDR2 is FYNNEI. The length of the CDR3 is 11 residues. Trimming shortened V by 6 bases and J by 5 bases, and 6 bases separated the two germline ends. Details on this clone: The antigen remains undetermined.

The study's findings and limits: As was reported, the classifier diagnosed cytomegalovirus status with high specificity and sensitivity.

The sequence derives from a woman younger than 30 in good health and CMV-seronegative. Sequenced: PBMCs. The gene calls are TRBV2 and TRBJ2-3; possible D gene TRBD1, 5 bases. The CDR3, as DNA: TGTGCCAGCAGCCAGGGAGATACGCAGTATTTT. It specifies CASSQGDTQYF.